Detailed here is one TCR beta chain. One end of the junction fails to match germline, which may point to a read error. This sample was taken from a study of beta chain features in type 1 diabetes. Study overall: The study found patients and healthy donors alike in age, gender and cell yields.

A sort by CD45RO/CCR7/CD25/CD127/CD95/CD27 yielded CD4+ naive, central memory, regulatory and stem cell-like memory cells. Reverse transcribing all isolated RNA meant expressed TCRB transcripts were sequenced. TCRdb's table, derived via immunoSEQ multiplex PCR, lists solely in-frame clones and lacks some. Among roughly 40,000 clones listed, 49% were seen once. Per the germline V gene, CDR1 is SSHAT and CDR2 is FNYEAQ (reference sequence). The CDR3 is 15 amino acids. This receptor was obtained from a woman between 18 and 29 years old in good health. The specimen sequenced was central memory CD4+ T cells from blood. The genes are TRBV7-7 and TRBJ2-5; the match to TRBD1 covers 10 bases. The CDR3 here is CASSLRQGAWETQYF. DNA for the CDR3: TGTGCTAGCAGCTTAAGACAGGGGGCATGGGAGACCCAGTACTTC. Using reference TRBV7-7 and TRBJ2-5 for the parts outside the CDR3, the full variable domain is GAGVSQSPRYKVTKRGQDVTLRCDPISSHATLYWYQQALGQGPEFLTYFNYEAQPDKSGLPSDRFSAERPEGSISTLTIQRTEQRDSAMYRCASSLRQGAWETQYFGPGTRLLVL.